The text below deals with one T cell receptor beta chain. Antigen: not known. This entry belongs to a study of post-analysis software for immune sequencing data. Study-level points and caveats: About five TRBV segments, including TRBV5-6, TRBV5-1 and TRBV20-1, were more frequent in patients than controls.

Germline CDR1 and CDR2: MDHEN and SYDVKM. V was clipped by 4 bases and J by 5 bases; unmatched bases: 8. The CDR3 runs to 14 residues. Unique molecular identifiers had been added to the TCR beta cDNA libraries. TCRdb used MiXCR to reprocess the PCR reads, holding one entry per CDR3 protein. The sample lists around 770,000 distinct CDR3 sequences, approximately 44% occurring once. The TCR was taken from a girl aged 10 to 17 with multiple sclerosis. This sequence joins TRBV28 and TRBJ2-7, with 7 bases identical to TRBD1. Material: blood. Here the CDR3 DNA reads TGTGCCAGCAGTTGGACTGGCAGGGGGAACGAGCAGTACTTC. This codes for CASSWTGRGNEQYF.